This T cell receptor beta chain originates from a study of cytomegalovirus exposure and HLA in healthy donors. The repertoire was sequenced with immunoSEQ multiplex PCR; TCRdb's copy has only in-frame clones and lacks some. The sample holds under 250,000 clones, 80% to 90% seen once. This clone has a single count. V lost 2 bases and J 4 bases, leaving 11 bases between the germline ends. Germline V CDR1 and CDR2: SGHAT, FQNNGV. The CDR3 is 14 amino acids. The material sequenced was PBMCs. The sequence derives from a woman aged 25 to 39 in good health and CMV-seronegative. The chain links TRBV11-2 to TRBJ1-2; a possible D gene is TRBD1 (5 bases). Written as DNA, the CDR3 is TGTGCCAGCAGCTTACAGGGTGGTGGCTATGGCTACACCTTC. This codes for CASSLQGGGYGYTF.